This TCR beta chain was sequenced for a study of shared clonotypes between healthy human individuals. The data were produced by immunoSEQ multiplex PCR, yet TCRdb's version contains in-frame clones alone and is incomplete. The repertoire holds over 150,000 clones, 66% seen once, with over 9.5% in the top ten. There are 13 residues in the CDR3. V shed 2 bases and J shed 8 bases, with 10 bases lying between them. CDR1 and CDR2 (germline): MDHEN, SYDVKM. The sequenced material came from memory CD4+ T cells sorted from blood. The subset was: CD45RA-negative fraction. J is TRBJ2-1 and V is TRBV28; D unresolved. The sequence was obtained from a man aged 25-45 years in good health. The DNA of the CDR3 is TGTGCCAGCAGTTTACGTACTTTAGATGAGCAGTTCTTC. Translating it yields CASSLRTLDEQFF.